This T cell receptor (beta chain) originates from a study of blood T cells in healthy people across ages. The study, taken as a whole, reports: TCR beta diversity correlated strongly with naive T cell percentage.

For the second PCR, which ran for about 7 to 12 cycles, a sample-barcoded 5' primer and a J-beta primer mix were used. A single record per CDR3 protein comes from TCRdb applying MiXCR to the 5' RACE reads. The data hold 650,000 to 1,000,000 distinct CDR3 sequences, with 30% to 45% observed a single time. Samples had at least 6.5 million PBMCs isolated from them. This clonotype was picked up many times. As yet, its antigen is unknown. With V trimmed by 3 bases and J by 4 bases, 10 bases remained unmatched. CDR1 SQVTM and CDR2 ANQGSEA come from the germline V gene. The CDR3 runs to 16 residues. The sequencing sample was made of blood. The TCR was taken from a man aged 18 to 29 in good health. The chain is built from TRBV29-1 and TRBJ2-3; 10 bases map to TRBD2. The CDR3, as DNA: TGCAGCGTTGACCCTCGGAGCGGGGGGGCGGCAGATACGCAGTATTTT. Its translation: CSVDPRSGGAADTQYF.